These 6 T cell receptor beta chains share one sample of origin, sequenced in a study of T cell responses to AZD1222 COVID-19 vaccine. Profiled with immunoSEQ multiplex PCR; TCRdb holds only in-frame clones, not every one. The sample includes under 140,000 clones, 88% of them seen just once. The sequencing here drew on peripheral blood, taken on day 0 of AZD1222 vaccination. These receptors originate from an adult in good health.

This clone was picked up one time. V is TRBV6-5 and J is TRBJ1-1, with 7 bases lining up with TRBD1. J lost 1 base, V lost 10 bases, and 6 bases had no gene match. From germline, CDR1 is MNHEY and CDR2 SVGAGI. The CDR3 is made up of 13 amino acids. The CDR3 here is CATRTGQNTEAFF. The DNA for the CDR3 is TGTGCCACTCGGACAGGCCAGAACACTGAAGCTTTCTTT.

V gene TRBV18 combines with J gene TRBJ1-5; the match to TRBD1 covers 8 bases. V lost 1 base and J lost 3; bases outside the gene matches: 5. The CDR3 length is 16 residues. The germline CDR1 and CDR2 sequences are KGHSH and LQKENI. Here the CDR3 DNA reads TGTGCCAGCTCACCACGACAGGGGAATGACAATCAGCCCCAGCATTTT. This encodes CASSPRQGNDNQPQHF.

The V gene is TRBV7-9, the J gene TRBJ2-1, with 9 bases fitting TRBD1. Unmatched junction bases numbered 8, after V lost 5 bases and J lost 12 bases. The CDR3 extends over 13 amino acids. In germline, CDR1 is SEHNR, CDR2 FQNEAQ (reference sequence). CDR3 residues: CASSPRDRVGQFF. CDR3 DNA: TGTGCCAGCAGCCCCCGGGACAGGGTCGGGCAGTTCTTC.

CDR3 sequence reads: CASSLGPKSYEQYF. The CDR3 DNA reads as TGTGCCAGCAGCTTAGGACCTAAATCCTACGAGCAGTACTTC. The rearrangement links TRBV7-9 to TRBJ2-7; D remains unclear. V shed 1 base and J shed 1 base, with 8 bases lying between them. Germline V gives CDR1 SEHNR, CDR2 FQNEAQ (reference sequence). The length of the CDR3 is 14 residues.

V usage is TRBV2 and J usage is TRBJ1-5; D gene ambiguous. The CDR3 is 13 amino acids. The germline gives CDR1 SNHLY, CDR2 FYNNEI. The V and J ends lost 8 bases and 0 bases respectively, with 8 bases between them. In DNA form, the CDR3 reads TGTGCCAGCCGGGCAGATAGCAATCAGCCCCAGCATTTT. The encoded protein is CASRADSNQPQHF.

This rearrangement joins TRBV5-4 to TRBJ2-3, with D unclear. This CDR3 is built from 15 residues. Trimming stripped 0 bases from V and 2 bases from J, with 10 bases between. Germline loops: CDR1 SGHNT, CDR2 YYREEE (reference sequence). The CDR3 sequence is CASSLATLLTDTQYF. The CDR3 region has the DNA TGTGCCAGCAGCTTGGCAACCTTGCTCACAGATACGCAGTATTTT.